This is a list of T cell receptor beta chains from one sample in a study of beta chain features in type 1 diabetes. The data were produced by immunoSEQ multiplex PCR, yet TCRdb's version contains in-frame clones alone and is incomplete. The sample shows around 250,000 clones, approximately 14% of them seen only once. The sample comprised naive CD4+ T cells from blood. The source of these receptors is a man aged 25-45 years with type 1 diabetes. Each CDR3 is given with its conserved first and last residue. A D gene is named only where the DNA matches it firmly. Not all rows give a size; the values are once, few, many and, for expanded clones, a class.

TRBD1,TRBJ2-7,few,TRBV2,TGTGCCAGCAGCCGGACAGGGGGGTACGAGCAGTACTTC,CASSRTGGYEQYF
TRBD1,TRBJ2-3,few,TRBV23-1,TGCGCCAGCAGTCCTAGGGACAGGGAGCGGGATACGCAGTATTTT,CASSPRDRERDTQYF
TRBD1,TRBJ1-5,few,TRBV29-1,TGCAGCGTTAAGACAGGGGGCTACAATCAGCCCCAGCATTTT,CSVKTGGYNQPQHF
-,TRBJ2-7,few,TRBV7-6,TGTGCCAGCAGCAACCCACTACAGGGCTCCTACGAGCAGTACTTC,CASSNPLQGSYEQYF
TRBD1,TRBJ2-7,-,TRBV14,TGTGCCAGCAGCCGTAGGACAGGGCCAACCTACGAGCAGTACTTC,CASSRRTGPTYEQYF
TRBD1,TRBJ2-2,few,TRBV4-2,TGTGCCAGCAGCCAAGACAGGACAGGGACCTTCGCGAACACCGGGGAGCTGTTTTTT,CASSQDRTGTFANTGELFF
-,TRBJ1-5,-,TRBV2,TGTGCCAGCAGTCCGGGACTTAGCAATCAGCCCCAGCATTTT,CASSPGLSNQPQHF
TRBD2,TRBJ2-3,few,TRBV19,TGTGCCAGTAGTAGATCTGGCAGGACTAGCTCCGCAGATACGCAGTATTTT,CASSRSGRTSSADTQYF
-,TRBJ1-1,-,TRBV30,TGTGCCTGGAGTGTAGGGGTAGAGAACACTGAAGCTTTCTTT,CAWSVGVENTEAFF
-,TRBJ1-6,-,TRBV10-3,TGTGCCATCAGTGGCGGGGATTCACCCCTCCACTTT,CAISGGDSPLHF
-,TRBJ1-4,few,TRBV4-2,TGTGCCAGCAGCGCCTCAGGCGGGAGTGAAAAACTGTTTTTT,CASSASGGSEKLFF
-,TRBJ2-1,-,TRBV6-5,TGTGCCAGCTCAGAGCGGGCTATTAGCAATGAGCAGTTCTTC,CASSERAISNEQFF
-,TRBJ2-5,-,TRBV18,TGTGCCAGCTCACCCCCCCGGGCAGGGGTAACGGAGACCCAGTACTTC,CASSPPRAGVTETQYF
-,TRBJ2-4,-,TRBV5-1,TGCGCCAGCAGTCCAGGACTAGCCAAAAACATTCAGTACTTC,CASSPGLAKNIQYF
-,TRBJ2-1,few,TRBV7-9,TGTGCCAGCAGCTTTAAGGAGACCTCCTACAATGAGCAGTTCTTC,CASSFKETSYNEQFF
-,TRBJ1-2,few,TRBV7-9,TGTGCCAGCAGCTTAGAAACGGGCTATGGCTACACCTTC,CASSLETGYGYTF
TRBD2,TRBJ2-5,-,TRBV2,TGTGCCAGCAGTGAAACTAGCGGGGTGGAGACCCAGTACTTC,CASSETSGVETQYF
-,TRBJ2-5,few,TRBV18,TGTGCCAGCTCACGGGGACAAGCGGAGACCCAGTACTTC,CASSRGQAETQYF
-,TRBJ1-1,-,TRBV18,TGTGCCAGCTCACCACTAGGGACTGCGTACGAGGCTTTCTTT,CASSPLGTAYEAFF
-,TRBJ2-7,few,TRBV6-1,TGTGCCGGAAAGAGGGGGTGGGAGCAGTACTTC,CAGKRGWEQYF
TRBD1,TRBJ2-7,few,TRBV18,TGTGCCAGCTCACTAGGACAGGGCCCCTACGAGCAGTACTTC,CASSLGQGPYEQYF
-,TRBJ1-2,few,TRBV6-5,TGTGCCAGCAGGGCAGTCCCGTATGGCTACACCTTC,CASRAVPYGYTF
TRBD1,TRBJ2-3,-,TRBV6-5,TGTGCCAGCAGTTACCGCAGGGGGAGAGGGACAGATACGCAGTATTTT,CASSYRRGRGTDTQYF
TRBD2,TRBJ2-3,few,TRBV2,TGTGCCAGCAGGAGCGGGGGGCCAGATACGCAGTATTTT,CASRSGGPDTQYF
TRBD1,TRBJ2-3,-,TRBV14,TGTGCCAGCAGCTCGGGACAGGGGGCGAAAGATACGCAGTATTTT,CASSSGQGAKDTQYF
-,TRBJ2-2,few,TRBV7-9,TGTGCCAGCCCCCCAGACTTCGCGGGGACGAACACCGGGGAGCTGTTTTTT,CASPPDFAGTNTGELFF
-,TRBJ1-1,few,TRBV4-1,TGCGCCAGCAGCCAAGCGCGGGCCACTGAAGCTTTCTTT,CASSQARATEAFF
TRBD2,TRBJ2-1,few,TRBV5-1,TGCGCCAGCAGCCTATTAGCGGGGTCCAACAATGAGCAGTTCTTC,CASSLLAGSNNEQFF
-,TRBJ2-1,few,TRBV30,TGTGCCTGGAGTGTTGGGCTACCCAATGAGCAGTTCTTC,CAWSVGLPNEQFF
TRBD2,TRBJ2-1,few,TRBV30,TGTGCCTGGAGGGGGAGCGGGGGGTATAATGAGCAGTTCTTC,CAWRGSGGYNEQFF
TRBD1,TRBJ1-5,few,TRBV6-1,TGTGCCAGCTCAAGGGACAGGGGACGTAATCAGCCCCAGCATTTT,CASSRDRGRNQPQHF
TRBD1,TRBJ1-2,-,TRBV5-1,TGCGCCAGCAGCTCCTGGACAGGGAGGAACTATGGCTACACCTTC,CASSSWTGRNYGYTF
-,TRBJ1-1,few,TRBV5-4,TGTGCCAGCAGCTTTCAGGGCTCCACTGAAGCTTTCTTT,CASSFQGSTEAFF
-,TRBJ1-1,few,TRBV30,TGTGCCTGGAGTGTACTCGGGGGGGAAGCTTTCTTT,CAWSVLGGEAFF
-,TRBJ1-5,-,TRBV30,TGTGCCTGGAGTGTCAACCAGGATCAGCCCCAGCATTTT,CAWSVNQDQPQHF
-,TRBJ1-5,-,TRBV18,TGTGCCAGCAACACCCGGGATAACGATCAGCCCCAGCATTTT,CASNTRDNDQPQHF
TRBD1,TRBJ2-7,-,TRBV13,TGTGCCAGCAGTTTTGACAGGGGGCTGTACGAGCAGTACTTC,CASSFDRGLYEQYF
-,TRBJ2-5,few,TRBV7-8,TGTGCCAGCAGCTTAGCCCGGGGAAGGTCCGCGGAGACCCAGTACTTC,CASSLARGRSAETQYF
-,TRBJ2-1,few,TRBV7-2,TGTGCCAGCAGCTTATCCAGGGACAATGAGCAGTTCTTC,CASSLSRDNEQFF
-,TRBJ1-2,-,TRBV5-1,TGCGCCAGCAGCTTGTCCGGGGGAAGGGCGAGCGGCTACACCTTC,CASSLSGGRASGYTF
-,TRBJ2-7,few,TRBV19,TGTGCCAGTAGTATGGGAGTCCGCGAGCAGTACTTC,CASSMGVREQYF
TRBD2,TRBJ2-7,-,TRBV2,TGTGCCAGCAGTTTAGCGGGAGGAGACTACGAGCAGTACTTC,CASSLAGGDYEQYF
-,TRBJ1-1,-,TRBV4-1,TGCGCCAGCAGCCAAGATGACATAAGGAACACTGAAGCTTTCTTT,CASSQDDIRNTEAFF